This entry is about one T cell receptor beta chain. Antigen: not known. This sample is part of a study of T cells after yellow fever vaccination. Looking at the study overall: Fractions of limited cellularity were prepared by means of SMART-Seq v4 Ultra Low Input.

5'RACE template switching produced TCR cDNA carrying a universal primer site and UMIs. Each CDR3 protein gets one entry after TCRdb re-called the 5' RACE reads with MiXCR. The table has about 580,000 distinct CDR3 sequences, around 17% seen once. Trimming took off 5 bases at V and 4 bases at J, with 17 bases between the two ends. CDR1 is SEHNR, CDR2 FQNEAQ, per germline (reference sequence). There are 15 residues in the CDR3. General observations from the study: Post-booster samples contained most primary-vaccination clones (more than 95% CD4, about 85% CD8). Repertoires sorted by FACS could include abundant clonotypes that are contaminants from the bulk population.

V is TRBV7-9 and J is TRBJ1-2, with a weak D call TRBD1 (5 bases). The starting material was PBMCs, obtained more than 4 days after the first yellow fever vaccination. The source is a man in his late teens or twenties who received the YFV17D yellow fever vaccine. The CDR3 is CASSTARGGTYGYTF. Written as DNA, the CDR3 is TGTGCCAGCAGCACAGCCCGGGGGGGGACCTATGGCTACACCTTC.